The entry that follows covers one T cell receptor (beta chain) sequence. The sample belongs to a study of blood T cell repertoires in COVID-19. As for the study in general: There were acute and convalescent COVID-19 samples, and they came from the United States, Italy and Spain. In each case, the material was cDNA or gDNA derived from T cells, B-cell-depleted T cells, or PBMCs.

Residents of about two dozen US areas, aged about 18 to 95 years, made up the participants. Per the authors' pipeline: Nucleated cell number was recorded as an estimate derived from reference gene primer amplification. Data came from immunoSEQ multiplex PCR; TCRdb stores just in-frame clones and leaves some out. From that table come the V and J calls and clone size; the DNA was used to work out D and trimming. Among approximately 240,000 clones listed, about 93% were seen once. J was trimmed by 5 bases and V by 7 bases; bases with no gene match: 15. The germline CDR1 and CDR2 sequences are MDHEN and SYDVKM. This CDR3 is built from 17 residues.

The sequence came from a woman younger than 30 who had recovered from COVID-19. Sequences were obtained from PBMCs or T cells enriched from blood (not recorded which). The chain employs TRBV28 and TRBJ2-1; TRBD2 matches at 9 bases. The DNA of the CDR3 is TGTGCCAGCACAGAACAATCGAGCGGGAGGCATAACAATGAGCAGTTCTTC. This codes for CASTEQSSGRHNNEQFF.